This T cell receptor beta chain was recovered during a study of blood T cell repertoires in COVID-19. The overall study: In each case, the material was cDNA or gDNA derived from T cells, B-cell-depleted T cells, or PBMCs.

Under the authors' procedure: From reference gene primer amplification, estimates of nucleated cell counts were derived. The repertoire was sequenced with immunoSEQ multiplex PCR; TCRdb's copy has only in-frame clones and lacks some. The V and J calls and clone size are taken from that table; D and trimming were inferred from the DNA. This sample has some 130,000 clones, with approximately 83% found just once. Germline trimming cut 4 bases from V and 8 bases from J; bases unmatched to any gene: 6. CDR3 length: 14 amino acids. Germline V gene lookup returns CDR1 MDHEN and CDR2 SYDVKM. Source material: peripheral blood. The V call is TRBV28, the J call TRBJ2-4; 9 nucleotides align to TRBD1. The receptor's source is a woman between 45 and 65 years old with acute or convalescent COVID-19. The CDR3 sequence: CASSWTGAFDIQYF. The DNA of the CDR3 is TGTGCCAGCAGTTGGACAGGGGCTTTTGACATTCAGTACTTC.